Described below is a single T cell receptor beta chain sequence and its context. Its antigen is unknown. No base-level quality is on record; no much larger clone is a single base apart. Taken from the germline V gene, the CDR1 and CDR2 loops are SGHRS and YFSETQ. Trimming at the junction amounts to 0 bases on V and 3 bases on J, and the germline ends lie 12 bases apart. Including the terminal cysteine and phenylalanine, the CDR3 comprises 15 residues. Of all the DNA, just the CDR3 is kept, 45 bases in frame from base 1. TCRbeta CDR3 regions were amplified from genomic DNA by means of the immunoSEQ Assay, a bias-controlled multiplex PCR. Concerning the study's data processing: The number of nucleated cells in each sample was estimated by amplification of reference gene primers within the assay. To quantify the absolute abundance of each unique TCRbeta CDR3 rearrangement, sequence reads were collapsed and filtered. For each sample, productive Simpson clonality was calculated as the square root of Simpson's diversity index across productive rearrangements. In TCRdb, the immuneACCESS table is reduced to in-frame sequences with V and J assigned. These tables do not hold every clone; where another copy was compared, an unresolved V gene accounts for under half, and the others remain unexplained. V and J calls and clone size are copied from that table; D and trimming were computed from the DNA. Present in this sample are roughly 280,000 clones, approximately 86% of which were seen just once. The ten largest clones capture about 2.2% of the sample.

This specimen comes from a study of blood T cell repertoires in COVID-19 (dated by TCRdb to 2019 to 2021). With regard to the full study: Samples from collaborators originated in the United States, Italy and Spain and spanned both the acute and convalescent phases of COVID-19. The prospective study material was composed of cDNA or gDNA derived from T cells, B-cell-depleted T cells, or PBMCs. The dataset comprised deeply sampled blood TCRbeta repertoires from subjects exposed to, actively infected with, or recovered from COVID-19. The repertoires were released in a freely available public database meant as a resource for research on the immune response to SARS-CoV-2. Samples were obtained from the ongoing ImmuneRACE study (first 160 participants) and from approximately 1,200 subjects provided by 6 global collaborators. Nearly every sample came with metadata listing a de-identified subject ID, COVID-19 status, age in years and sex. Where available, HLA class I and class II types were taken from metadata supplied by the sample provider and were not determined by assay-based typing.

The paper's findings and limits, for the study overall: The quantity of clinical and demographic metadata differed by source and by participant and was supplied without curation.

Another Seattle source contributed samples from volunteer blood donors who had recovered from COVID-19. Whole blood was collected in K2EDTA tubes by collaborating institutions according to the institutions' own protocols. For TCRbeta analysis, collaborators shipped samples in one of three forms: frozen whole blood, isolated PBMCs, or DNA extracted from either of those sample types. What was sequenced was peripheral blood. This sequence originates from a woman aged 45-59 years who had recovered from COVID-19. Rearrangement joined TRBV5-1 to TRBJ2-5; the best D guess is TRBD1, with 6 bases matching. The nucleotides are TGCGCCAGCAGCTTGGGGGGGCAGGGAAAAGAGACCCAGTACTTC. It translates to CASSLGGQGKETQYF. Reference TRBV5-1 and TRBJ2-5 genes cover what lies past the CDR3, so the full variable domain is KAGVTQTPRYLIKTRGQQVTLSCSPISGHRSVSWYQQTPGQGLQFLFEYFSETQRNKGNFPGRFSGRQFSNSRSEMNVSTLELGDSALYLCASSLGGQGKETQYFGPGTRLLVL.